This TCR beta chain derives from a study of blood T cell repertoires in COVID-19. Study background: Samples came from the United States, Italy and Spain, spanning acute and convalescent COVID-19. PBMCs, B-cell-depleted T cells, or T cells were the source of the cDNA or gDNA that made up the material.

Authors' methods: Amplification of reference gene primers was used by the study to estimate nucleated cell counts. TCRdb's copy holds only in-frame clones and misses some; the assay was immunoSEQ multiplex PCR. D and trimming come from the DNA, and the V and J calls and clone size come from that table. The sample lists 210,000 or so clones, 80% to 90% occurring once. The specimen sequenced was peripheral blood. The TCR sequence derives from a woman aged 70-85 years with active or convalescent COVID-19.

CDR3 residues: CASNQREGHKREETQYF. CDR3 coding DNA: TGTGCCAGCAACCAGCGGGAGGGCCACAAAAGGGAGGAGACCCAGTACTTC. The rearrangement joins TRBV27 to TRBJ2-5, with 10 positions matching TRBD2. This CDR3 is built from 17 residues. V was pared by 7 bases and J by 5 bases, with 16 bases of the junction left unmatched. Germline V gives CDR1 MNHEY, CDR2 SMNVEV (reference sequence).